These T cell receptor beta chains were read from a single sample in a study of control samples from healthy donors and cancer patients. Sequenced by immunoSEQ multiplex PCR; TCRdb stores in-frame clones only, minus some. The table includes fewer than 500,000 clones, around 90% detected once. The specimen sequenced was PBMCs. Source of these receptors: a middle-aged man with head and neck cancer. CDR3s include the opening cysteine and the closing phenylalanine or tryptophan. A D gene is named only where the DNA matches it firmly. Size values are once, few and many counts, or a class for expanded clones, and some rows have none.

V gene	clone size	D gene	J gene	CDR3 protein	CDR3 DNA
TRBV7-2	.	.	TRBJ2-5	CASSREIGRETQYF	TGTGCCAGCAGCAGGGAGATCGGGAGAGAGACCCAGTACTTC
TRBV6-6	few	TRBD1	TRBJ1-1	CASSGTGSTEAFF	TGTGCCAGCAGTGGGACAGGGAGCACTGAAGCTTTCTTT
TRBV25-1	.	.	TRBJ2-7	CASSEPQRYEQYF	TGTGCCAGCAGTGAACCTCAGAGGTACGAGCAGTACTTC
TRBV7-9	.	.	TRBJ1-5	CASSLVGPNQPQHF	TGTGCCAGCAGCCTAGTAGGGCCCAATCAGCCCCAGCATTTT
TRBV24-1	.	.	TRBJ1-5	CATSDTQVDNQPQHF	TGTGCCACCAGTGATACCCAGGTGGACAATCAGCCCCAGCATTTT
TRBV5-5	.	TRBD1	TRBJ1-2	CASSLETGFYGYTF	TGTGCCAGCAGCTTAGAGACAGGGTTTTATGGCTACACCTTC
TRBV18	.	TRBD2	TRBJ2-2	CASSPLAGNTGELFF	TGTGCCAGCTCACCACTAGCGGGGAACACCGGGGAGCTGTTTTTT
TRBV3-1/TRBV3-2	.	.	TRBJ1-2	CASSQESREGGYTF	TGTGCCAGCAGCCAAGAGTCCAGGGAGGGAGGCTACACCTTC
TRBV5-6	.	TRBD1	TRBJ2-7	CASSLGGQGSLIYEQYF	TGTGCCAGCAGCTTGGGGGGACAGGGTAGCCTCATCTACGAGCAGTACTTC
TRBV30	.	TRBD2	TRBJ2-3	CAWALGGRAADTQYF	TGTGCCTGGGCCTTAGGCGGGAGGGCCGCAGATACGCAGTATTTT
TRBV5-4	.	.	TRBJ2-7	CASSDPRRGGYEQYF	TGTGCCAGCAGCGACCCCCGACGGGGAGGTTACGAGCAGTACTTC
TRBV30	.	.	TRBJ2-1	CAWSPLGGEQFF	TGTGCCTGGAGTCCCCTGGGAGGAGAGCAGTTCTTC
TRBV7-6	once	.	TRBJ1-3	CASSLGQMSSGNTIYF	TGTGCCAGCAGCTTAGGTCAGATGAGCTCTGGAAACACCATATATTTT
TRBV7-3	.	.	TRBJ2-1	CASSLMGPMSWNEQFF	TGTGCCAGCAGCTTAATGGGACCAATGTCGTGGAATGAGCAGTTCTTC
TRBV25-1	once	.	TRBJ2-3	CASTLGGGEDTQYF	TGTGCCAGCACCCTCGGGGGAGGAGAGGATACGCAGTATTTT
TRBV7-3	.	.	TRBJ2-1	CASSPGSSYNEQFF	TGTGCCAGCAGCCCGGGGAGCTCCTACAATGAGCAGTTCTTC
TRBV7-3	.	.	TRBJ2-3	CASSLNIGGASTDTQYF	TGTGCCAGCAGCTTAAATATTGGGGGTGCTAGCACAGATACGCAGTATTTT
TRBV14	.	.	TRBJ2-6	CASSRNSGANVLTF	TGTGCCAGCAGCCGTAACTCTGGGGCCAACGTCCTGACTTTC
TRBV7-9	once	.	TRBJ2-6	CASSLAISSWANVLTF	TGTGCCAGCAGCTTAGCAATAAGTTCTTGGGCCAACGTCCTGACTTTC
TRBV7-2	.	TRBD2	TRBJ2-1	CASSPTRLAGNEQFF	TGTGCCAGCAGCCCCACCCGACTAGCAGGCAATGAGCAGTTCTTC
TRBV28	.	TRBD1	TRBJ1-1	CASSLKQGITEAFF	TGTGCCAGCAGTTTAAAACAGGGGATCACTGAAGCTTTCTTT
TRBV7-8	.	.	TRBJ2-7	CASSFLEGVSEQYF	TGTGCCAGCAGCTTTCTTGAGGGAGTTAGCGAGCAGTACTTC
TRBV18	.	TRBD1	TRBJ1-4	CASSSTTGVGEKLFF	TGTGCCAGCTCATCAACCACAGGGGTCGGTGAAAAACTGTTTTTT
TRBV11-2	.	.	TRBJ1-5	CASSLDGSSNQPQHF	TGTGCCAGCAGCTTAGACGGCAGTAGCAATCAGCCCCAGCATTTT
TRBV28	.	TRBD1	TRBJ1-3	CASRGRRDRGANTIYF	TGTGCCAGCAGGGGACGACGAGACAGGGGGGCGAACACCATATATTTT
TRBV6-5	.	.	TRBJ2-1	CASGGYNEQFF	TGTGCCAGCGGAGGATACAATGAGCAGTTCTTC
TRBV28	.	.	TRBJ2-7	CASSLARTEQYF	TGTGCCAGCAGTTTAGCACGGACCGAGCAGTACTTC
TRBV7-7	.	.	TRBJ2-1	CASSLDGGPYNEQFF	TGTGCTAGCAGCTTAGACGGGGGGCCTTACAATGAGCAGTTCTTC
TRBV7-8	.	.	TRBJ2-7	CASSVTTEYEQYF	TGTGCCAGCAGCGTCACGACAGAGTACGAGCAGTACTTC
TRBV30	once	.	TRBJ2-7	CALLPHRDSYEQYF	TGTGCCCTTCTACCTCACAGGGACTCCTACGAGCAGTACTTC
TRBV6-5	.	TRBD1	TRBJ2-5	CASNLDRVFGETQYF	TGTGCCAGCAACTTAGACAGGGTTTTTGGAGAGACCCAGTACTTC
TRBV5-6	.	.	TRBJ1-6	CASSWGAGNNSPLHF	TGTGCCAGCAGCTGGGGGGCGGGGAATAATTCACCCCTCCACTTT
TRBV20-1	.	.	TRBJ2-5	CSAQPQETQYF	TGCAGTGCGCAACCACAAGAGACCCAGTACTTC
TRBV10-3	.	.	TRBJ1-5	CAIRGERGQPQHF	TGTGCCATCAGGGGAGAGCGGGGTCAGCCCCAGCATTTT
TRBV4-1	.	.	TRBJ2-1	CASSQVGAYNEQFF	TGCGCCAGCAGCCAAGTGGGAGCGTACAATGAGCAGTTCTTC
TRBV19	.	.	TRBJ2-1	CASSILWEVTDNEQFF	TGTGCCAGTAGTATTCTCTGGGAGGTCACTGACAATGAGCAGTTCTTC
TRBV5-1	.	TRBD2	TRBJ2-2	CASSFSGLAGGAGELFF	TGCGCCAGCAGCTTCTCCGGACTAGCGGGGGGTGCCGGGGAGCTGTTTTTT
TRBV29-1	.	.	TRBJ2-2	CSVDGSLTGELFF	TGCAGCGTTGATGGCAGCCTTACCGGGGAGCTGTTTTTT
TRBV2	.	.	TRBJ1-1	CARTPGHTKGTEAFF	TGTGCCAGAACGCCGGGCCATACAAAGGGAACTGAAGCTTTCTTT
TRBV20-1	.	.	TRBJ1-2	CSAENGDGYTF	TGCAGTGCCGAAAACGGGGATGGCTACACCTTC
TRBV10-3	once	.	TRBJ1-5	CAISESTEQPQHF	TGTGCCATCAGTGAGTCAACAGAACAGCCCCAGCATTTT
TRBV7-9	.	.	TRBJ1-3	CASSFRKQGSGNTIYF	TGTGCCAGCAGCTTCCGGAAACAGGGATCTGGAAACACCATATATTTT
TRBV2	once	.	TRBJ2-4	CASREDRQAKNIQYF	TGTGCTAGCAGAGAAGACAGGCAGGCCAAAAACATTCAGTACTTC
TRBV6-5	.	.	TRBJ1-3	CASRAPGSSGNTIYF	TGTGCCAGCAGAGCTCCAGGGTCCTCTGGAAACACCATATATTTT
TRBV27	once	TRBD1	TRBJ2-1	CASTEWLGTGNNEQFF	TGTGCCAGCACCGAATGGCTCGGGACAGGGAATAATGAGCAGTTCTTC
TRBV9	.	TRBD2	TRBJ2-3	CASSVELGLAGPDTQYF	TGTGCCAGCAGCGTAGAGTTGGGACTAGCGGGGCCAGATACGCAGTATTTT
TRBV9	.	TRBD2	TRBJ2-3	CASSARLAGVLGDTQYF	TGTGCCAGCAGCGCCCGTCTTGCGGGGGTGTTAGGAGATACGCAGTATTTT
TRBV28	.	TRBD1	TRBJ2-7	CASMGTGIYEQYF	TGTGCCAGCATGGGGACAGGCATCTACGAGCAGTACTTC
TRBV4-1	.	.	TRBJ2-6	CASSQLDPGANVLTF	TGCGCCAGCAGCCAACTGGACCCCGGGGCCAACGTCCTGACTTTC
TRBV6-5	.	TRBD2	TRBJ2-7	CASRQSGGASEQYF	TGTGCCAGCAGACAAAGCGGGGGGGCCAGCGAGCAGTACTTC
TRBV28	once	TRBD1	TRBJ1-5	CASSPTRTGPNQPQHF	TGTGCCAGCAGTCCCACCAGGACAGGGCCCAATCAGCCCCAGCATTTT
TRBV5-1	.	.	TRBJ2-7	CASSLEAGTYEQYF	TGCGCCAGCAGCTTGGAAGCAGGAACCTACGAGCAGTACTTC
TRBV28	few	TRBD1	TRBJ1-6	CASSTTGTGGGQRTLHF	TGTGCCAGCAGTACCACCGGGACAGGGGGAGGTCAAAGGACCCTCCACTTT
TRBV4-1	.	TRBD2	TRBJ2-5	CASSQEGRELAGAQETQYF	TGCGCCAGCAGCCAAGAGGGACGGGAGCTAGCGGGGGCCCAAGAGACCCAGTACTTC
TRBV10-3	.	TRBD2	TRBJ2-5	CAIGLAGSETQYF	TGTGCCATAGGACTAGCGGGTTCGGAGACCCAGTACTTC